This T cell receptor (beta chain) was recovered during a study of cytomegalovirus exposure and HLA in healthy donors. The study, taken as a whole, reports: A later analysis by the authors found several of the most significant clusters apparently linked to common viral pathogens.

CDR3 length equals 12 residues. The V and J ends lost 6 bases and 3 bases respectively, with 9 bases between them. In germline, CDR1 is KGHSH, CDR2 LQKENI. Donors sampled were nominally healthy, though unrecorded immune exposures were likely. A remark on this clone: Antigen: not known.

Researchers ran the PCR with 60 Vbeta and 13 Jbeta primers. Libraries were prepared by immunoSEQ multiplex PCR; TCRdb keeps only in-frame clonotypes and omits some of them. This sample has 60,000 to 70,000 clones, with about 79% found just once. The receptor comes from a man in his sixties in good health and CMV-seropositive. The chain links TRBV18 to TRBJ2-7, with a weak D call TRBD1 (5 bases). The material sequenced was PBMCs. The CDR3 DNA reads as TGTGCCAGCTCGACAGCACTCTACGAGCAGTACTTC. Its protein is CASSTALYEQYF.